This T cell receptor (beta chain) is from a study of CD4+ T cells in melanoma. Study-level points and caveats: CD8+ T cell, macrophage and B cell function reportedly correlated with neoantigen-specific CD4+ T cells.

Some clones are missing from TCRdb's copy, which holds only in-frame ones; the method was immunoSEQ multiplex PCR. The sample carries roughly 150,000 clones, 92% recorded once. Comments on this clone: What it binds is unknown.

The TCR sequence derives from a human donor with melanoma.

The DNA for the CDR3 is TGCAGCGCCGAGGACGGGACCTACGAGCAGTACTTC. Amino acid sequence: CSAEDGTYEQYF. The chain links TRBV29-1 to TRBJ2-7; the D gene is possibly TRBD2 (5 bases). Deletions cut 7 bases from V and 2 bases from J, with 12 bases between. This CDR3 is built from 12 residues. Germline CDR1 reads SQVTM; CDR2 reads ANQGSEA.